Each of the 22 T cell receptor beta chains below was sequenced from the same sample in a study of PD-1 blockade in classical Hodgkin lymphoma. Relapse after autologous stem cell transplantation occurred in every patient, and brentuximab vedotin exposure varied. Profiling relied on immunoSEQ multiplex PCR, and the TCRdb table lists in-frame clones only, not all of them. The sample holds some 18,000 clones; around 75% are singletons and the top ten take 15% to 20%. Sequencing was performed on peripheral blood mononuclear cells (PBMCs), taken before the second cycle of nivolumab. The source is a human donor with classical Hodgkin lymphoma.

This clone occurred once. V is TRBV28 and J is TRBJ1-4, with D perhaps TRBD1 (6 bases). Trimming took off 5 bases at V and 7 bases at J, with 14 bases between the two ends. The CDR3 consists of 14 residues. CDR1 and CDR2 from the germline V gene are MDHEN and SYDVKM. CDR3 in amino acids: CASSHRGAGEKLFF. In nucleotides, the CDR3 is TGTGCCAGCAGTCATCGGGGGGCTGGTGAAAAACTGTTTTTT.

Written as DNA, the CDR3 is TGTGCCAGCAGGGGACAGCCCGCAAACTATGGCTACACCTTC. Amino acids: CASRGQPANYGYTF. This chain uses TRBV6-1 with TRBJ1-2; 7 positions match TRBD1. V was pared by 6 bases and J by 2 bases, with 6 bases of the junction left unmatched. CDR3 length equals 14 residues. Germline V gene data show CDR1 as MNHNS and CDR2 as SASEGT.

The chain recombines TRBV9 with TRBJ2-7; possible D gene TRBD1, 6 bases. From germline, CDR1 is SGDLS and CDR2 YYNGEE. V lost 1 base, J lost 3 bases, and 14 bases lay in between. This CDR3 comprises 15 residues. CDR3 loop: CASSVTGQQFYEQYF. The DNA for the CDR3 is TGTGCCAGCAGCGTAACCGGACAGCAATTCTACGAGCAGTACTTC.

This clone showed up just once. This rearrangement joins TRBV5-6 to TRBJ2-4; D not certain. Trimming cost V 0 bases and J 4 bases, with 8 bases left between them. The CDR3 spans 14 residues. Germline values: CDR1 SGHDT, CDR2 YYEEEE. CDR3 nucleotide sequence: TGTGCCAGCAGCTTGGCAGGAAATAAAAACATTCAGTACTTC. Translated: CASSLAGNKNIQYF.

This clone appeared a few times. The genes are TRBV6-5 and TRBJ1-1, with 8 bases lining up with TRBD1. V shed 4 bases, J shed 1 base, and the junction held 2 bases outside the gene matches. The germline V gene has CDR1 MNHEY and CDR2 SVGAGI. This CDR3 has 14 residues. CDR3 in DNA: TGTGCCAGCAGTTTTGGACAGGGGAACACTGAAGCTTTCTTT. Amino acid sequence: CASSFGQGNTEAFF.

CDR3 sequence (DNA): TGTGCCAGTAGTCCAGGGGCAATCACCGGGGAGCTGTTTTTT. Its protein is CASSPGAITGELFF. The chain joins TRBV19 to TRBJ2-2, with TRBD1 as a possible D gene (6 bases). V gave up 5 bases and J gave up 4 bases, with 11 bases separating them. CDR3 size: 14 residues. The germline V gene encodes CDR1 LNHDA and CDR2 SQIVND (reference sequence).

The rearrangement links TRBV11-2 to TRBJ2-7; D is possibly TRBD1 (6 bases). The CDR3 has 14 residues. The germline CDR1 and CDR2 sequences are SGHAT and FQNNGV. V dropped 1 base and J dropped 0 bases, with 7 bases sitting between them. The CDR3 here is CASSLVDSSYEQYF. The CDR3 bases are TGTGCCAGCAGCTTAGTGGACAGCTCCTACGAGCAGTACTTC.

The J gene is TRBJ2-7, the V gene TRBV11-3, with a possible D match to TRBD2 (6 bases). V lost 0 bases to trimming and J lost 6 bases, with 15 bases between them. This CDR3 spans 15 amino acids. Looked up from germline, CDR1 is SGHNT and CDR2 is YENEEA. DNA for the CDR3: TGTGCCAGCAGCTTAGATCTCGCGGGGACGACCGAGCAGTACTTC. The encoded protein is CASSLDLAGTTEQYF.

This chain links TRBV6-1 with TRBJ2-1, with D hard to call. The ends were cut back, 1 base at V and 8 bases at J, with 9 bases in the middle. The CDR3 has 13 amino acids. CDR1 MNHNS and CDR2 SASEGT come from the germline V gene. The CDR3 sequence is CASSEGVGHEQFF. For the CDR3, the DNA is TGTGCCAGCAGTGAAGGTGTTGGGCATGAGCAGTTCTTC.

This sequence joins TRBV21-1 and TRBJ2-1; TRBD2, the D gene given by the table, was not confirmed from the DNA. TRBV21-1 is a pseudogene segment. This CDR3 is 16 amino acids long. CDR3 amino acids: CASTSGGHHSYNEQFF. The CDR3 region has the DNA TGTGCCAGCACTAGCGGGGGCCACCACTCCTACAATGAGCAGTTCTTC.

This sequence joins TRBV9 and TRBJ2-1, with D perhaps matching TRBD1 (6 bases). The CDR3 spans 14 residues. V lost 4 bases, J lost 8 bases, and 16 bases lay in between. Germline V lookup: CDR1 SGDLS, CDR2 YYNGEE. In DNA, the CDR3 is TGTGCCAGCAGCCCGATACAGGGTGTGGATGAGCAGTTCTTC. Translating gives CASSPIQGVDEQFF. The full variable domain, in which reference TRBV9 and TRBJ2-1 provide the parts outside the CDR3, is DSGVTQTPKHLITATGQRVTLRCSPRSGDLSVYWYQQSLDQGLQFLIQYYNGEERAKGNILERFSAQQFPDLHSELNLSSLELGDSALYFCASSPIQGVDEQFFGPGTRLTVL.

V and J are TRBV10-3 and TRBJ2-2; 8 bases map to TRBD2. Germline-derived CDR1 and CDR2 are ENHRY and SYGVKD. The CDR3 length is 15 residues. Trimming cost V 5 bases and J 2 bases; bases outside gene matches: 4. The CDR3 DNA reads as TGTGCCATCAGTATAGCGGGACGAAACACCGGGGAGCTGTTTTTT. It codes for CAISIAGRNTGELFF.

The CDR3 loop is CASSPDLYGYTF. In DNA form, the CDR3 reads TGTGCCAGCAGTCCTGACCTCTATGGCTACACCTTC. This chain links TRBV27 with TRBJ1-2; D remains ambiguous. V shed 5 bases and J shed 4 bases, with 8 bases lying between them. In germline, CDR1 is MNHEY, CDR2 SMNVEV (reference sequence). The CDR3 extends over 12 amino acids.

The V call is TRBV6-1, the J call TRBJ1-2, with D uncertain. V was cut by 8 bases and J by 2 bases, with 12 bases left in between. This CDR3 comprises 13 residues. The V gene's germline CDR1 is MNHNS and CDR2 SASEGT. The CDR3 sequence: CASQGGKNYGYTF. In DNA form, the CDR3 reads TGTGCCAGCCAAGGCGGGAAAAACTATGGCTACACCTTC.

The chain employs TRBV10-1 and TRBJ2-1; D gene uncertain. The CDR3 is made up of 17 amino acids. Trimming took off 0 bases at V and 3 bases at J, with 15 bases between the two ends. Germline V gives CDR1 WNHNN, CDR2 SYGVQD (reference sequence). CDR3 loop: CASSESVQVTNYNEQFF. CDR3 nucleotides: TGCGCCAGCAGTGAGTCTGTTCAGGTAACAAACTACAATGAGCAGTTCTTC.

This clone was counted a single time. The rearrangement links TRBV9 to TRBJ1-2, with no clear D. CDR1 and CDR2 (germline): SGDLS, YYNGEE. Trimming took 0 bases from V and 2 from J, leaving 11 bases between them. The CDR3 consists of 15 residues. CDR3 sequence reads: CASSVVGGPNYGYTF. CDR3 nucleotides: TGTGCCAGCAGCGTAGTCGGTGGGCCAAACTATGGCTACACCTTC. The full variable domain, in which reference TRBV9 and TRBJ1-2 provide the parts outside the CDR3, is DSGVTQTPKHLITATGQRVTLRCSPRSGDLSVYWYQQSLDQGLQFLIQYYNGEERAKGNILERFSAQQFPDLHSELNLSSLELGDSALYFCASSVVGGPNYGYTFGSGTRLTVV.

Regarding this clone: A read error may account for a junction end that differs from germline. The chain employs TRBV7-9 and TRBJ2-7; 8 bases align to TRBD2. The CDR3 is 14 amino acids. The germline gives CDR1 SEHNR, CDR2 FQNEAQ (reference sequence). The DNA for the CDR3 is TGTGCCGGCAGCCCAACTAGCGGCTCCTACGAGCAGTACTTC. As protein: CAGSPTSGSYEQYF.

The chain links TRBV29-1 to TRBJ2-2; no clear D gene. Germline V CDR1 and CDR2: SQVTM, ANQGSEA. Trimming removed 7 bases at V and 0 bases at J, with 12 bases between. The length of the CDR3 is 14 residues. The CDR3 spells CSAGRAANTGELFF. DNA of the CDR3: TGCAGCGCGGGCCGGGCTGCGAACACCGGGGAGCTGTTTTTT.

The chain links TRBV5-1 to TRBJ2-5; D remains unclear. CDR3 length equals 14 residues. The V gene lost 2 bases and the J gene lost 4 bases, with 12 bases spanning the gap. CDR1 and CDR2 (germline): SGHRS, YFSETQ. The DNA for the CDR3 is TGCGCCAGCAGCTTTGGGGTACGACTAGAGACCCAGTACTTC. The encoded protein is CASSFGVRLETQYF.

The rearrangement links TRBV9 to TRBJ1-5; 7 bases map to TRBD1. This CDR3 is built from 16 residues. Germline V CDR1 and CDR2: SGDLS, YYNGEE. The V gene end was trimmed by 1 base and the J gene end by 1 base; junction bases not matched to a gene: 5. Written as DNA, the CDR3 is TGTGCCAGCAGCGTACAGGGGGGTGAGAGCAATCAGCCCCAGCATTTT. Translating gives CASSVQGGESNQPQHF.

The chain links TRBV30 to TRBJ1-2; D is uncertain. V was trimmed by 1 base and J by 1 base, leaving 4 bases between them. Germline CDR1 reads GTSNPN; CDR2 reads SVGIG (reference sequence). The CDR3 is 12 residues long. In DNA form, the CDR3 reads TGTGCCTGGAGTGGGGTTAACTATGGCTACACCTTC. This sequence encodes CAWSGVNYGYTF.

The chain uses TRBV10-3 and TRBJ2-4; either TRBD1 or TRBD2 may supply D (5 bases each). The CDR3 spans 16 residues. Germline V gene sequence: CDR1 ENHRY, CDR2 SYGVKD. Trimming pared 4 bases from V and 0 bases from J, leaving 13 bases between. The CDR3 sequence is CAISGGTPLAKNIQYF. The CDR3 bases are TGTGCCATCAGTGGTGGGACGCCGTTAGCCAAAAACATTCAGTACTTC.